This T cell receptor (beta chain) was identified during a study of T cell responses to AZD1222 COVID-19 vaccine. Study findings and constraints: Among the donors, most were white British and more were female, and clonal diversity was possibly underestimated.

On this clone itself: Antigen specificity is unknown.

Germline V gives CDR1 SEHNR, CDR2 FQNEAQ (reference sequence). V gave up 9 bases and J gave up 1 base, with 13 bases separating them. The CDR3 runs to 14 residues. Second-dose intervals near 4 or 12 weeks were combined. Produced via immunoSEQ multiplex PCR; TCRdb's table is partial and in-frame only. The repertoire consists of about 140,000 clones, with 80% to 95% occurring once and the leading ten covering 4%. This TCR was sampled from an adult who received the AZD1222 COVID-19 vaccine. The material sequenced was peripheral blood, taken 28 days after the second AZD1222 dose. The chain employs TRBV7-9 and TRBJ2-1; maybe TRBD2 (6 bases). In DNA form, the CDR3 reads TGTGCCAGTTCAATAGCGGCGTCCTACAATGAGCAGTTCTTC. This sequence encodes CASSIAASYNEQFF.